The T cell receptor (beta chain) described here comes from a study of T-cell memory formation after mild COVID-19. Study-wide points: Whereas later expanders leaned CD4+, clones contracting day 15 to 85 showed a balanced CD4/CD8 makeup.

CDR1 and CDR2 (germline): SQVTM, ANQGSEA. The V gene lost 1 base and the J gene lost 9 bases, with 19 bases spanning the gap. This CDR3 is 15 amino acids long. In this sample, this clonotype turned up a few times. Its specificity is not known. TCRdb re-called the 5' RACE reads through MiXCR, storing one row per CDR3 protein. The sample has a few hundred thousand distinct CDR3 sequences, 15% to 20% seen once. This clonotype was obtained from a man between 18 and 29 years old who had mild COVID-19 (a few samples of this study predate the infection). Cell type and time point are not known. This rearrangement joins TRBV29-1 to TRBJ2-1; TRBD2 is a possible D gene (6 bases). The source material was PBMCs or a T cell subset sorted from them (not recorded which). The CDR3 sequence: CSVEVVTGVSSEQFF. CDR3 DNA sequence: TGCAGCGTTGAAGTTGTGACGGGGGTGTCGAGTGAGCAGTTCTTC.